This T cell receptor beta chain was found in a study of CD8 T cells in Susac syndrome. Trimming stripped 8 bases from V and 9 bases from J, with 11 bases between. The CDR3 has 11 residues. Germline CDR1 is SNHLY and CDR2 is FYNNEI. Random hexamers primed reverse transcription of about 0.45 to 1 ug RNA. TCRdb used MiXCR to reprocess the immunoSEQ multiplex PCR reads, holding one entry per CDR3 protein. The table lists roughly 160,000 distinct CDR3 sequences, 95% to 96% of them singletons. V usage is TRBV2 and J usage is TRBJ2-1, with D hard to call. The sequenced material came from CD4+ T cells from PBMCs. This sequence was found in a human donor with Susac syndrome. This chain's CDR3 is CASRPEAEQFF. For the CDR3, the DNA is TGTGCCAGCCGACCCGAGGCTGAGCAGTTCTTC.